A selection of T cell receptor beta chains follows, all from one sample in a study of blood T cell repertoires in COVID-19. Generated by immunoSEQ multiplex PCR, the TCRdb table keeps only in-frame clones and is missing some. The repertoire includes about 160,000 clones, 80% of them detected once, and roughly 3.4% sits in the top ten. The sample was PBMCs or T cells enriched from blood (not recorded which). The receptors were sampled from a woman in her sixties or seventies who had recovered from COVID-19. Each CDR3 is given with its conserved first and last residue. The D gene is left open where the match is weak. Rows give clone size only sometimes, using once, few, many, or a class for an expanded clone.

>-|-|TRBJ2-1|TRBV6-5
CASSPGNLYNEQFF
TGTGCCAGCAGTCCGGGTAATTTATACAATGAGCAGTTCTTC
>-|TRBD1|TRBJ1-6|TRBV5-4
CASSFGGQGGDSPLHF
TGTGCCAGCAGCTTCGGGGGACAGGGAGGAGATTCACCCCTCCACTTT
>-|-|TRBJ2-7|TRBV11-1
CASSLFTGTYEQYF
TGTGCCAGCAGCTTATTTACAGGAACCTACGAGCAGTACTTC
>-|TRBD1|TRBJ1-4|TRBV18
CASSPLTGANEKLFF
TGTGCCAGCTCACCTCTGACAGGGGCTAATGAAAAACTGTTTTTT
>-|TRBD1|TRBJ1-5|TRBV3-1/TRBV3-2
CASSQDGGQGGQPQHF
TGTGCCAGCAGCCAAGATGGGGGACAGGGCGGACAGCCCCAGCATTTT
>few|-|TRBJ1-1|TRBV7-2
CASSFQGNTEAFF
TGTGCCAGCAGCTTCCAGGGTAACACTGAAGCTTTCTTT
>-|-|TRBJ2-2|TRBV5-3
CARSSARGGTGELFF
TGTGCCAGAAGCTCGGCCCGGGGAGGCACCGGGGAGCTGTTTTTT
>-|-|TRBJ2-3|TRBV7-3
CASSPTGTDTQYF
TGTGCCAGCAGCCCTACAGGGACAGATACGCAGTATTTT
>-|-|TRBJ2-1|TRBV4-2
CASSQVLSSYNEQFF
TGTGCCAGCAGCCAAGTCCTAAGCTCCTACAATGAGCAGTTCTTC
>once|TRBD1|TRBJ1-1|TRBV18
CASSPGQGAFTEAFF
TGTGCCAGCTCCCCGGGGCAGGGGGCGTTCACTGAAGCTTTCTTT
>-|-|TRBJ1-6|TRBV2
CASSATDGYNSPLHF
TGTGCCAGCAGTGCTACAGACGGATATAATTCACCCCTCCACTTT
>-|TRBD1|TRBJ1-3|TRBV30
CAWSVSDRGRGNTIYF
TGTGCCTGGAGTGTGAGTGACAGGGGTAGAGGAAACACCATATATTTT
>-|-|TRBJ2-5|TRBV12-3/TRBV12-4
CASALFSEQTQYF
TGTGCCAGCGCCCTTTTTAGCGAACAGACCCAGTACTTC
>-|TRBD1|TRBJ2-2|TRBV5-1
CASSPRQGNTGELFF
TGCGCCAGCAGCCCCCGACAGGGAAACACCGGGGAGCTGTTTTTT
>few|-|TRBJ1-2|TRBV27
CASREAEGPSYGYTF
TGTGCCAGCAGAGAAGCAGAGGGCCCCAGCTATGGCTACACCTTC
>-|-|TRBJ2-7|TRBV2
CASSKQGTYEQYF
TGTGCCAGCAGTAAACAGGGAACTTACGAGCAGTACTTC
>-|-|TRBJ1-1|TRBV7-8
CASTISATVELNTEAFF
TGTGCCAGCACCATCTCGGCCACAGTAGAACTGAACACTGAAGCTTTCTTT
>-|TRBD1|TRBJ2-3|TRBV24-1
CATSDWTGVKDTQYF
TGTGCCACCAGTGATTGGACAGGGGTCAAGGATACGCAGTATTTT
>few|TRBD2|TRBJ2-6|TRBV3-1/TRBV3-2
CASSPLLTSGGFSGANVLTF
TGTGCCAGCAGCCCCTTATTGACTAGCGGGGGTTTCTCTGGGGCCAACGTCCTGACTTTC
>-|-|TRBJ2-2|TRBV5-8
CASSQEEGRGNTGELFF
TGTGCCAGCAGCCAAGAAGAAGGAAGGGGGAACACCGGGGAGCTGTTTTTT
>once|-|TRBJ1-2|TRBV3-1/TRBV3-2
CASSQVGVGYTF
TGTGCCAGCAGCCAAGTCGGGGTCGGCTACACCTTC
>-|TRBD2|TRBJ2-1|TRBV11-2
CASSQTGGNYNEQFF
TGTGCCAGCAGCCAAACGGGGGGAAACTACAATGAGCAGTTCTTC
>few|-|TRBJ1-6|TRBV30
CAWSVHSNSNSPLHF
TGTGCCTGGAGTGTACACTCCAACAGCAATTCACCCCTCCACTTT
>-|TRBD1|TRBJ1-4|TRBV18
CASSLRTGPNEKLFF
TGTGCCAGCTCACTTAGGACAGGGCCTAATGAAAAACTGTTTTTT
>-|TRBD2|TRBJ2-3|TRBV27
CASSSGGPDTQYF
TGTGCCAGCAGTAGCGGGGGCCCGGATACGCAGTATTTT
>-|-|TRBJ2-7|TRBV5-1
CASSLGRLDSYEQYF
TGCGCCAGCAGCTTGGGTCGGCTAGACTCCTACGAGCAGTACTTC
>once|-|TRBJ1-1|TRBV7-6
CASSSSDLITEAFF
TGTGCCAGCAGCTCCTCGGACTTAATCACTGAAGCTTTCTTT
>-|-|TRBJ2-2|TRBV24-1
CATSSYTGELFF
TGTGCCACCAGTTCTTACACCGGGGAGCTGTTTTTT
>once|TRBD2|TRBJ2-1|TRBV5-4
CASSPGLAGGLEQFF
TGTGCCAGCAGCCCGGGACTAGCGGGGGGGCTTGAGCAGTTCTTC
>-|TRBD1|TRBJ2-2|TRBV27
CASSADRGRLGLFF
TGTGCCAGCAGTGCGGACAGGGGGCGGTTAGGGCTGTTTTTT
>-|-|TRBJ1-2|TRBV30
CAWSPGRYYGYTF
TGTGCCTGGAGCCCCGGCAGGTACTATGGCTACACCTTC
>-|-|TRBJ2-4|TRBV13
CASSLATGLGKNIQYF
TGTGCCAGCAGCCTGGCGACAGGTCTGGGCAAAAACATTCAGTACTTC
>-|-|TRBJ1-2|TRBV9
CASSVTPDRHYGYTF
TGTGCCAGCAGCGTGACCCCGGACAGACACTATGGCTACACCTTC
>many|-|TRBJ1-1|TRBV21-1
CASSKGPVTEAFF
TGTGCCAGCAGCAAAGGTCCCGTTACTGAAGCTTTCTTT
>-|-|TRBJ2-5|TRBV30
CAWRVAGANQGTQYF
TGTGCCTGGAGGGTGGCGGGGGCCAATCAAGGGACCCAGTACTTC
>few|-|TRBJ1-1|TRBV27
CAFRPQMNTEAFF
TGTGCCTTTCGCCCCCAGATGAACACTGAAGCTTTCTTT
>-|-|TRBJ1-2|TRBV19
CASEGGAPTYGYTF
TGTGCCAGCGAGGGGGGGGCGCCGACCTATGGCTACACCTTC
>-|TRBD1|TRBJ1-2|TRBV7-9
CASSLDGRGEVGYTF
TGTGCCAGCAGCTTAGACGGCAGGGGGGAAGTTGGCTACACCTTC
>-|-|TRBJ2-2|TRBV2
CASSDVGTGSGELFF
TGTGCCAGCAGTGATGTTGGTACAGGATCCGGGGAGCTGTTTTTT
>few|-|TRBJ2-7|TRBV30
CAWSGGGGEQYF
TGTGCCTGGAGTGGTGGGGGAGGTGAGCAGTACTTC
>-|-|TRBJ1-2|TRBV7-2
CASSLGPGAGYGYTF
TGTGCCAGCAGCTTAGGTCCAGGGGCCGGGTATGGCTACACCTTC
>many|-|TRBJ2-7|TRBV7-3
CASSFGRFAGDEQYF
TGTGCCAGCAGCTTCGGGCGTTTTGCCGGGGACGAGCAGTACTTC
>-|-|TRBJ1-4|TRBV5-1
CASSLNVQGNEKLFF
TGCGCCAGCAGCTTGAATGTTCAGGGTAATGAAAAACTGTTTTTT
>few|-|TRBJ1-6|TRBV15
CATSRDVQGTSPLHF
TGTGCCACCAGCAGAGATGTACAGGGAACTTCACCCCTCCACTTT
>-|TRBD1|TRBJ2-1|TRBV6-5
CASSPRGQGWNEQFF
TGTGCCAGCAGCCCAAGGGGACAGGGATGGAATGAGCAGTTCTTC